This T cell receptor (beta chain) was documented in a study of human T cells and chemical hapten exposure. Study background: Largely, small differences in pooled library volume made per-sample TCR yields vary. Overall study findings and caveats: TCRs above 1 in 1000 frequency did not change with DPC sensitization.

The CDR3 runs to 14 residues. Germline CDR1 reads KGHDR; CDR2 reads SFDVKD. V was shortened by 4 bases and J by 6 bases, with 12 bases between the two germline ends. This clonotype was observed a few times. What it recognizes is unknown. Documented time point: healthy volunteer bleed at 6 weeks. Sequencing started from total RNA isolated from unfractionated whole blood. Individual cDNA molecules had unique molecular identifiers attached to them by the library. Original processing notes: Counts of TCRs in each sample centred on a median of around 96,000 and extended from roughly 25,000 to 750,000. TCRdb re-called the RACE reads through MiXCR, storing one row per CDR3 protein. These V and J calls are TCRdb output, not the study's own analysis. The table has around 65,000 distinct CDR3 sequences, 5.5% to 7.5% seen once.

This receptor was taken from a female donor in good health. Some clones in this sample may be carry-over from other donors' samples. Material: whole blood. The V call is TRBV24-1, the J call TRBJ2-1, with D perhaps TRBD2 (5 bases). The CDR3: CATSDPRTSNEQFF. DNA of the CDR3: TGTGCCACCAGTGACCCCAGAACTAGCAATGAGCAGTTCTTC.